Listed here is a single T cell receptor (beta chain). Its antigen is not known. These data come from a study of HIV-infected patients and healthy controls. Findings and limits, study-wide: Healthy controls carried many MAIT alpha-chain CDR3s, while HIV+ repertoires had few. Significantly higher mean Gini indices appeared in HIV-infected repertoires, possibly reflecting oligoclonality.

CDR1 and CDR2 from the germline V gene are LNHDA and SQIVND (reference sequence). V was shortened by 1 base and J by 7 bases, with 13 bases between the two germline ends. CDR3 length: 15 residues. Alpha and beta constant-region primers primed reverse transcription of around 500 ng RNA. Using multiplexing indices, alpha and beta chain libraries were generated apart by chain-specific third strand synthesis. Each CDR3 protein gets one entry after TCRdb re-called the 5' RACE reads with MiXCR. Found here are under 10,000 distinct CDR3 sequences, about 5% of them singletons; the top ten hold roughly 8%. The repertoire came from unfractionated whole blood and reflected all unsorted peripheral T cells.

The TCR originated in an adult in good health. Sample: blood. The chain employs TRBV19 and TRBJ1-4; the D is unclear. CDR3 DNA: TGTGCCAGTAGTATAGGCCGGGAATGGAGTGAAAAACTGTTTTTT. It specifies CASSIGREWSEKLFF.